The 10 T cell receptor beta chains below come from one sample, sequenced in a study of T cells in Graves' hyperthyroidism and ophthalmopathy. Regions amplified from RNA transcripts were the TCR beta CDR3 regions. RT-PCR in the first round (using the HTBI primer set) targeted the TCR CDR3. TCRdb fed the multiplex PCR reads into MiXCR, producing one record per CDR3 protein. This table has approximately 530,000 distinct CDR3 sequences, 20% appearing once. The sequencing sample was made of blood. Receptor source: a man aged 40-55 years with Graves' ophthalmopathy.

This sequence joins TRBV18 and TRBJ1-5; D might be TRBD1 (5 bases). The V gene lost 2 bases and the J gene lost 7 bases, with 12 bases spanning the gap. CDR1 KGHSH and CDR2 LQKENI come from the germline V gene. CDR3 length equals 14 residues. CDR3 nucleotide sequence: TGTGCCAGCTCACCATCCCAGGGTGGGCAGCCCCAGCATTTT. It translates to CASSPSQGGQPQHF.

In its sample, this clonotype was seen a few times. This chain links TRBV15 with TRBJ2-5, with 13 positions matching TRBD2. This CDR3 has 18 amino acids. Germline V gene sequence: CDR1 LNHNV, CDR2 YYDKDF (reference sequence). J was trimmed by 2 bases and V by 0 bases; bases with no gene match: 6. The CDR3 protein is CATSRDFRTSGSQETQYF. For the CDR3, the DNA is TGTGCCACCAGCAGAGATTTTAGGACTAGCGGGAGTCAAGAGACCCAGTACTTC.

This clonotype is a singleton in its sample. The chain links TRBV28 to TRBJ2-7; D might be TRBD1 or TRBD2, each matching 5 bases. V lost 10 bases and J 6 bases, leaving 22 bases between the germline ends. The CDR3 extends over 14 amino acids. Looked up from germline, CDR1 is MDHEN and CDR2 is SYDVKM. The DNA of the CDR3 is TGTGCCAACCCCACCTCGACCGGGACGTGCGAGCAGTACTTC. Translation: CANPTSTGTCEQYF.

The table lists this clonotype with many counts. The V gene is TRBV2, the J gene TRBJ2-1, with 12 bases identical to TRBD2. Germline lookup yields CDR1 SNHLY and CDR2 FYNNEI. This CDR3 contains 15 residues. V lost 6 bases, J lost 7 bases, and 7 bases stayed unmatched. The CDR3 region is CASRAPSGGGNEQFF. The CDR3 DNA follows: TGTGCCAGCAGGGCGCCTAGCGGGGGGGGGAATGAGCAGTTCTTC. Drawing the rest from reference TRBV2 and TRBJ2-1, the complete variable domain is EPEVTQTPSHQVTQMGQEVILRCVPISNHLYFYWYRQILGQKVEFLVSFYNNEISEKSEIFDDQFSVERPDGSNFTLKIRSTKLEDSAMYFCASRAPSGGGNEQFFGPGTRLTVL.

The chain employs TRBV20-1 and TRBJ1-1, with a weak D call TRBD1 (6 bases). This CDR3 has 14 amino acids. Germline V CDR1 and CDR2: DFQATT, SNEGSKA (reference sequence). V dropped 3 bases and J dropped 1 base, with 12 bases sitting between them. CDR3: CSASGGTRNTEAFF. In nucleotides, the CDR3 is TGCAGTGCTAGCGGGGGGACACGGAACACTGAAGCTTTCTTT.

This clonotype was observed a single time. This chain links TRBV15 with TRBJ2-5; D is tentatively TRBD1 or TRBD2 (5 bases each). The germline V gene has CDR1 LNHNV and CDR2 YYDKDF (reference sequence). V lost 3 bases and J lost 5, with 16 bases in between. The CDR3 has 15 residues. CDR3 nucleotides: TGTGCCACCAGCAGGGACTTCAGGGCCGTGGAGACCCAGTACTTC. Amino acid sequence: CATSRDFRAVETQYF.

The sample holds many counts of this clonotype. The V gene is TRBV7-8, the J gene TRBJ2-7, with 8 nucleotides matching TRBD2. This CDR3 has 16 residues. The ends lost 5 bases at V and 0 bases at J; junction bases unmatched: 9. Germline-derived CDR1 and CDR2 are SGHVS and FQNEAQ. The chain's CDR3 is CASSLKRGKSSYEQYF. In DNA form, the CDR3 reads TGTGCCAGCAGCCTAAAGCGGGGGAAAAGCTCCTACGAGCAGTACTTC.

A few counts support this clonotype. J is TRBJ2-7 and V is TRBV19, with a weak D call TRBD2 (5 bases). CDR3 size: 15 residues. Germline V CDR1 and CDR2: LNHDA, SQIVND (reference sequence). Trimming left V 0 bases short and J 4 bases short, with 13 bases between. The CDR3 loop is CASSIDRRASYEQYF. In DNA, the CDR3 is TGTGCCAGTAGTATAGATCGGCGGGCTAGTTACGAGCAGTACTTC.

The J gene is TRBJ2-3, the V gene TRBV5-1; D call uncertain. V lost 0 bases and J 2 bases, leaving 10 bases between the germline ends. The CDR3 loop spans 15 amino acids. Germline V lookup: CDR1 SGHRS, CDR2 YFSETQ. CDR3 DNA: TGCGCCAGCAGCTTGGCCCTACGGGCCACAGATACGCAGTATTTT. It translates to CASSLALRATDTQYF.

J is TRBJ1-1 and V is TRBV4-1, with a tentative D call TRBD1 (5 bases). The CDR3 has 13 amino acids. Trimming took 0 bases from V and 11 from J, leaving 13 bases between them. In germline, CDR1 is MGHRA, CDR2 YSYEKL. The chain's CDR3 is CASSQEEGWVAFF. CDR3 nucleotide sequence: TGCGCCAGCAGCCAAGAGGAGGGGTGGGTGGCTTTCTTT.